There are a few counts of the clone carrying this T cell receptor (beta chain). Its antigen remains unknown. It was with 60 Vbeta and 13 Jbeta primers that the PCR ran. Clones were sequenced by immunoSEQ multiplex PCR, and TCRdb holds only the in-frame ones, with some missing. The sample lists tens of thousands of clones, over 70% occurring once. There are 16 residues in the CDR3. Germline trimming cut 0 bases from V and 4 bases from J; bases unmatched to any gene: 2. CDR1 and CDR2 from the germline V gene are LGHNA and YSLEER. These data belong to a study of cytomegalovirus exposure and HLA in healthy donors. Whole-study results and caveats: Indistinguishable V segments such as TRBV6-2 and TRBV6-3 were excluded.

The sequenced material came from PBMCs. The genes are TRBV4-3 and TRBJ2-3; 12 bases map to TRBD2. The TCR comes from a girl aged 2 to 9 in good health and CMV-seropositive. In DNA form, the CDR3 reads TGCGCCAGCAGCCAAGATCTAGCGGGAGGGCCAGATACGCAGTATTTT. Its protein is CASSQDLAGGPDTQYF.